This T cell receptor beta chain stems from a study of beta chain features in type 1 diabetes. Study-wide context: Across all samples, some 98 million sorted cells were examined. Study results and caveats: Across all four CD4+ subsets, people with type 1 diabetes showed modestly shorter TCRB CDR3s. For patients and controls alike, PCR might favor shorter templates to the same degree.

CD4+ naive, central memory, regulatory and stem cell-like memory cells were sorted via CD45RO/CCR7/CD25/CD127/CD95/CD27. Expressed TCRB transcripts were sequenced because the isolated RNA had all been reverse transcribed beforehand. Only in-frame clones appear in the TCRdb table, and some are missing; sequencing was by immunoSEQ multiplex PCR. The sample holds roughly 350,000 clones, over 9% seen once. Notes on this clone: Its antigen is as yet unknown.

Looked up from germline, CDR1 is WSHSY and CDR2 is SAAADI. This CDR3 has 16 residues. The ends lost 6 bases at V and 8 bases at J; junction bases unmatched: 12. The V gene is TRBV10-2, the J gene TRBJ2-2; 10 positions match TRBD2. This clonotype was obtained from a man between 25 and 39 years old with type 1 diabetes. The sequenced material came from central memory CD4+ T cells from blood. The CDR3 reads CASRKLAGAGRGELFF. DNA of the CDR3: TGCGCCAGCAGGAAGCTAGCGGGAGCTGGGCGGGGGGAGCTGTTTTTT.